These 18 T cell receptor beta chains were sequenced from one sample in a study of T cell clonality in common variable immunodeficiency. General study results and limits: In common variable immunodeficiency, TCR beta chains reportedly carried fewer deletions and N-nucleotide insertions.

These receptors have no known antigen. TCRdb keeps only in-frame clones here, not all; method: immunoSEQ multiplex PCR. Recorded here are roughly 34,000 clones, with no singletons, and the ten leading clones hold around 6.4%. Sequencing was performed on peripheral blood mononuclear cells. These receptors originate from a human donor with common variable immunodeficiency.

This clone was counted at least ten times. The read falls 3 residues short of the CDR3 end, and the missing part is taken from the germline J gene. J is TRBJ2-1 and V is TRBV6-1; D unresolved. V dropped 0 bases and J dropped 4 bases, with 7 bases sitting between them. The CDR3 sequence is 14 residues long. The germline V gene has CDR1 MNHNS and CDR2 SASEGT. Partial CDR3 DNA: TGTGCCAGCAGTGAAGCGGCACCATACAATGAG. Translating gives CASSEAAPYNE. The full CDR3 protein is CASSEAAPYNEQFF.

This clone was found many times. CDR3 amino acids: CASSVAYEQYF. The DNA read from the CDR3 is TGTGCCAGCAGCGTCGCCTACGAG. V and J are TRBV14 and TRBJ2-7, with no clear D. The CDR3 is cut off 3 residues early in the read; its end comes from the germline J gene. CDR1 and CDR2 (germline): SGHDN, FVKESK. CDR3 length equals 11 residues. V was trimmed by 5 bases and J by 2 bases, leaving 4 bases between them.

CDR3 DNA, as far as it was read: TGTGCCAGCAGTGAAGATGGACTGGCAAGGAATTCACCC. Amino acids: CASSEDGLARNSP. The entire CDR3 protein reads CASSEDGLARNSPLHF. The chain joins TRBV2 to TRBJ1-6; D is ambiguous. From the germline J gene comes the end of the CDR3, since the read stops 3 residues before it. Deletions cut 1 base from V and 7 bases from J, with 14 bases between. Germline V gives CDR1 SNHLY, CDR2 FYNNEI. The CDR3 has 16 residues. The variable domain in full, with the rest retrieved from reference TRBV2 and TRBJ1-6, is EPEVTQTPSHQVTQMGQEVILRCVPISNHLYFYWYRQILGQKVEFLVSFYNNEISEKSEIFDDQFSVERPDGSNFTLKIRSTKLEDSAMYFCASSEDGLARNSPLHFGNGTRLTVT.

This clone was seen more than once but under ten times. This chain's CDR3 is CSARDPTGLVYEQYF. The covered CDR3 bases are TGCAGTGCTAGAGATCCCACAGGGCTGGTATACGAG. This chain links TRBV20-1 with TRBJ2-7; TRBD1 is a possible D gene (6 bases). The read is 3 residues too short to cover the CDR3 end, so that end is filled in from the germline J gene. The CDR3 contains 15 residues. Between the trimmed V and J ends, which lost 0 bases and 4 bases, there was a span of 16 bases. Germline assignment: CDR1 DFQATT and CDR2 SNEGSKA (reference sequence).

This clone was recorded many times. CDR3 DNA (partial): TGTGCCAGCAGTTACTCGAGCGGCAAAGGCTACAATGAG. The encoded protein is CASSYSSGKGYNE. The entire CDR3 protein reads CASSYSSGKGYNEQFF. The chain uses TRBV6-2 or TRBV6-3 and TRBJ2-1, with D tentatively TRBD2 (5 bases). The CDR3 end is not reached by the read, which stops 3 residues before it; the germline J gene fills it in. The CDR3 covers 16 residues. Per germline, CDR1 MNHEY and CDR2 SVGEGT. Trimming removed 0 bases at V and 3 bases at J, with 12 bases between.

In its sample, this clone was seen a few times. The read finishes 3 residues shy of the CDR3 end, and the germline J gene is used to complete it. The V gene is TRBV6-2 or TRBV6-3, the J gene TRBJ1-5, with D hard to call. CDR1 and CDR2 (germline): MNHEY, SVGEGT. CDR3 size: 15 residues. Trimming cost V 2 bases and J 0 bases, with 8 bases left between them. The chain's CDR3 is CASSYAGFSNQPQHF. CDR3 DNA, as far as it was read: TGTGCCAGCAGTTACGCCGGTTTTAGCAATCAGCCC.

In this sample, this clone turned up a few times. The read stops 3 residues short of the end of the CDR3; the missing end is completed from the germline J gene. The rearrangement uses TRBV18 and TRBJ2-2; 10 nucleotides align to TRBD2. This CDR3 spans 20 amino acids. Germline V CDR1 and CDR2: KGHSH, LQKENI. V shed 1 base and J 2 bases; nucleotides not matched to a gene: 13. The part of the CDR3 DNA that was read is TGTGCCAGCTCACCACGAGCTCTGGCTAGCGGGAGCACAAACACCGGGGAG. Residues: CASSPRALASGSTNTGE. The whole CDR3 protein reads CASSPRALASGSTNTGELFF.

This clone came up many times. The missing CDR3 end, 3 residues past where the read stops, is filled in from the germline J gene. The rearrangement uses TRBV7-2 and TRBJ2-3, with TRBD2 identical over 8 bases. Germline V lookup: CDR1 SGHTA, CDR2 FQGNSA. The CDR3 has 15 residues. J was trimmed by 6 bases and V by 6 bases; bases with no gene match: 11. The CDR3 DNA, read in part, is TGTGCCAGCAGTAACGGGACTAGGGGTGTCGATACG. Protein product: CASSNGTRGVDT. The complete CDR3 protein is CASSNGTRGVDTQYF.

This clone was counted at least ten times. The CDR3 DNA, read in part, is TGTGCCAGCAGCTTACGACAGGGGGTAAACGGC. Its protein is CASSLRQGVNG. The CDR3 in full is CASSLRQGVNGYTF. The rearrangement uses TRBV7-2 and TRBJ1-2; 9 bases map to TRBD1. The read ends 3 residues shy of where the CDR3 ends; the end is completed using the germline J gene. This CDR3 is 14 amino acids long. Germline V gene lookup returns CDR1 SGHTA and CDR2 FQGNSA.

This clone was seen at least ten times. The read halts 3 residues ahead of the CDR3 end, with the missing end drawn from the germline J gene. The V call is TRBV19, the J call TRBJ2-5; TRBD1 matches at 8 bases. V trimming: 1 base; J trimming: 5 bases; junction bases outside the gene matches: 9. Looked up from germline, CDR1 is LNHDA and CDR2 is SQIVND (reference sequence). CDR3 size: 16 residues. The covered CDR3 bases are TGTGCCAGTAGTATAGGACAGGGGAGAATTGGGGAGACC. This codes for CASSIGQGRIGET. In full, the CDR3 reads CASSIGQGRIGETQYF.

This clone has a count of ten or more. From the germline J gene comes the end of the CDR3, since the read stops 3 residues before it. This rearrangement joins TRBV6-4 to TRBJ2-1; TRBD2 agrees at 9 bases. Germline CDR1 reads MRHNA; CDR2 reads SNTAGT. V lost 5 bases to trimming and J lost 4 bases; unmatched junction nucleotides: 6. The CDR3 extends over 15 amino acids. Partial CDR3 DNA: TGTGCCAGCAGTCCGGGACTAGCAGTGTACAATGAG. This gives the protein CASSPGLAVYNE. The whole CDR3 is CASSPGLAVYNEQFF.

The table lists this clone with many counts. The read comes to an end 3 residues before the CDR3 does, leaving the germline J gene to fill in the end. The J gene is TRBJ1-1, the V gene TRBV5-4, with D hard to call. The CDR3 has 12 residues. Germline CDR1 reads SGHNT; CDR2 reads YYREEE (reference sequence). The CDR3 sequence: CASSLGSKAAFF. The sequenced part of the CDR3 DNA is TGTGCCAGCAGCTTGGGCTCGAAAGCG.

This clone has a handful of counts. The CDR3 end falls 3 residues outside the read, so it is completed with the germline J gene. The rearrangement links TRBV7-3 to TRBJ1-1; 7 bases align to TRBD1. This CDR3 spans 15 amino acids. Trimming at V came to 5 bases and at J to 7 bases, leaving 13 bases not matched to a gene. Germline loops: CDR1 SGHTA, CDR2 FQGTGA. The CDR3 is CASSPRTGNFGEAFF. Partial CDR3 DNA: TGTGCCAGCAGCCCTAGGACAGGCAACTTTGGTGAA. Supplemented by reference TRBV7-3 and TRBJ1-1, the full variable domain reads GAGVSQTPSNKVTEKGKYVELRCDPISGHTALYWYRQSLGQGPEFLIYFQGTGAADDSGLPNDRFFAVRPEGSVSTLKIQRTERGDSAVYLCASSPRTGNFGEAFFGQGTRLTVV.

This clone was picked up a small number of times. From the germline J gene comes the end of the CDR3, since the read stops 3 residues before it. The V gene is TRBV19, the J gene TRBJ1-1; D perhaps matches TRBD1 (6 bases). From germline, CDR1 is LNHDA and CDR2 SQIVND (reference sequence). The CDR3 covers 15 residues. Trimming cost V 5 bases and J 0 bases, with 13 bases left between them. The chain's CDR3 is CASSPRQEMNTEAFF. Incomplete CDR3 DNA: TGTGCCAGTAGTCCTAGACAGGAGATGAACACTGAA.

The CDR3: CASSLIADTQYF. The part of the CDR3 DNA that was read is TGTGCCAGCAGCTTAATAGCGGATACG. V is TRBV7-6 and J is TRBJ2-3, with TRBD2 as a possible D gene (5 bases). Coverage ceases 3 residues before the CDR3 finishes, and the germline J gene fills in the end. Germline CDR1 SGHVS, CDR2 FNYEAQ. Trimming cost V 2 bases and J 6 bases, with 6 bases left between them. This CDR3 is 12 amino acids long.

This clone was recorded at least ten times. Read coverage stops 3 residues before the CDR3 terminus; the germline J gene supplies the remainder. The rearrangement uses TRBV6-2 or TRBV6-3 and TRBJ2-5, with 9 nucleotides matching TRBD2. The CDR3 totals 15 residues. V shed 1 base and J 1 base; nucleotides not matched to a gene: 1. Germline CDR1 is MNHEY and CDR2 is SVGEGT. The CDR3 sequence is CASSYLAGVQETQYF. The sequenced CDR3 bases are TGTGCCAGCAGTTACTTAGCGGGAGTCCAAGAGACC.

This clone has ten or more counts. The missing CDR3 end, 3 residues past where the read stops, is filled in from the germline J gene. The genes are TRBV4-2 and TRBJ2-7, with 11 bases that match TRBD2. CDR1 LGHNA and CDR2 YNFKEQ come from the germline V gene. Losses at the gene ends were 6 bases for V and 2 bases for J; bases not matched to a gene: 6. The CDR3 loop spans 15 amino acids. CDR3 residues: CASSLGTSGTYEQYF. CDR3 DNA (partial): TGTGCCAGCAGTCTTGGGACTAGCGGAACCTACGAG.

This clone appeared many times. The read terminates 3 residues ahead of where the CDR3 ends, so the germline J gene completes it. The chain employs TRBV19 and TRBJ2-3, with TRBD2 matching over 9 bases. From germline, CDR1 is LNHDA and CDR2 SQIVND (reference sequence). The CDR3 is made up of 16 amino acids. V dropped 7 bases and J dropped 0; count of bases not matched to a gene: 8. This CDR3 reads CASTSSGMLSTDTQYF. The DNA read from the CDR3 is TGTGCCAGTACCTCTAGCGGGATGCTTAGCACAGATACG.